The 5 T cell receptor beta chains given below trace back to one sample, sequenced in a study of blood T cell repertoires in COVID-19. Generated by immunoSEQ multiplex PCR, the TCRdb table keeps only in-frame clones and is missing some. The repertoire has 300,000 or so clones, around four fifths of them found once; the top ten carry about 4%. Sequenced material: peripheral blood. Receptor source: a woman in her forties or fifties with active or convalescent COVID-19.

The rearrangement joins TRBV30 to TRBJ2-1, with 7 bases aligning to TRBD2. This CDR3 is 15 amino acids long. The V segment lost 3 bases and the J segment 4 bases; nucleotides outside the gene matches: 9. Germline-derived CDR1 and CDR2 are GTSNPN and SVGIG (reference sequence). The CDR3 bases are TGTGCCTGGAGGAAGGCTAGCGGACGATACAATGAGCAGTTCTTC. This translates into CAWRKASGRYNEQFF.

The chain is built from TRBV9 and TRBJ2-1; TRBD2 agrees at 10 bases. The CDR3 has 16 residues. The germline CDR1 and CDR2 sequences are SGDLS and YYNGEE. After removal of 3 bases from V and 4 bases from J, the junction contained 7 bases not matched to a gene. CDR3 sequence: CASSGALAGAYNEQFF. The CDR3 DNA reads as TGTGCCAGCAGCGGCGCCCTAGCGGGAGCTTACAATGAGCAGTTCTTC.

V is TRBV18 and J is TRBJ1-2, with TRBD1 identical over 8 bases. The V gene end was trimmed by 2 bases and the J gene end by 3 bases; junction bases not matched to a gene: 5. There are 15 residues in the CDR3. The germline V gene has CDR1 KGHSH and CDR2 LQKENI. As DNA, the CDR3 is TGTGCCAGCTCACCAAGGTCGACAGGGGACTATGGCTACACCTTC. Amino acid sequence: CASSPRSTGDYGYTF.

The CDR3 reads CASIQGGARAEAFF. In nucleotides, the CDR3 is TGTGCCAGCATTCAAGGGGGGGCCCGAGCTGAAGCTTTCTTT. The rearrangement uses TRBV28 and TRBJ1-1; D perhaps matches TRBD1 (6 bases). The CDR3 spans 14 residues. Trimming removed 7 bases from V and 6 bases from J, with 18 bases in between. Germline V lookup: CDR1 MDHEN, CDR2 SYDVKM.

This chain links TRBV10-3 with TRBJ1-1; D unclear. The CDR3 is 13 residues long. Per germline, CDR1 ENHRY and CDR2 SYGVKD. V was cut by 3 bases and J by 1 base, with 6 bases left in between. CDR3 sequence reads: CAISELENTEAFF. CDR3 in DNA: TGTGCCATCAGTGAACTCGAGAACACTGAAGCTTTCTTT.